The present TCR beta chain was sequenced within a study of somatic mutations in cytotoxic T cells in rheumatoid arthritis (dated by TCRdb to the late 2010s). Background for the entire study: Before any treatment started and right after they were diagnosed, patients gave peripheral blood samples (30 ml EDTA). A FACSAria II or Sony SH800 was used to flow-sort some V beta antibody-stained T-cell populations at nearly 100% purity, and TCRB sequencing was also done on sorted V beta1+ cells. TCRB deep sequencing was performed for under 75 rheumatoid arthritis patients and about 20 healthy controls. The study asked whether expanded CD8+ T-cell clones in newly diagnosed, untreated rheumatoid arthritis carry somatic mutations, and used TCRB deep sequencing to characterize clonality. The median ages of the patient and control groups were essentially identical. Points the paper makes about the study in general: In about an eighth of the roughly 65 patients, more than 20% of CD8+ cells belonged to the largest CD8+ clone, while several identical CD8+ TCRB sequences were shared between blood and synovial fluid. There was no significant difference in CD8+ T-cell clonality between rheumatoid arthritis patients and age-matched healthy controls. The slight underrepresentation of TRBV07 in patients was not corrected for multiple comparisons. It was unknown which antigens the expanded CD8+ clones targeted, and their absence from virus-specific databases did not exclude viral specificity. In patients, CD8+ clonality rose with age (Spearman r of about 0.53), which was not the case in healthy controls.

The germline V gene (reference sequence) sets CDR1 to SGHNT and CDR2 to YYREEE. Counted from cysteine to phenylalanine, this CDR3 has 16 amino acids. The DNA shown is the 48-base CDR3, in frame from base 1. Clipping removes 4 bases from V and 3 bases from J, with 8 as the unmatched junction base count. TCRB CDR3 sequencing used the immunoSEQ assay on genomic DNA. The original methods were these. When patient CD8+ clones exceeding 1% were checked against published virus-specific TCRB sequences, only a few matched. The analyses included only productive TCRB rearrangements. A clone was defined by a unique TCRB CDR3 sequence, and clonality was computed as a productive clonality index based on Shannon entropy. Repertoire overlap for a pair of samples was computed from each clone's template counts relative to total templates per sample. V-gene usage from TCRB sequencing and V-gene usage measured by flow cytometry were correlated (Spearman r of approximately 0.66). The clones in this table, taken by TCRdb from immuneACCESS, are in-frame only. Not every clone is retained; where verified, under half of the shortfall comes from an unresolved V gene, and the cause of the rest is unknown. From that table come the V and J calls and clone size; the DNA was used to work out D and trimming. The sample data list 15,000 or so clones, and about 90% of these were observed just once. The ten top clones hold approximately 19% of the sample.

On an AutoMACS, CD4+ and CD8+ cells were isolated via positive magnetic bead selection, and their purity was verified by flow cytometry. Isolation of peripheral blood mononuclear cells was done through Ficoll-Paque PLUS density gradient separation. Using Nucleospin Tissue or Tissue XS kits, DNA was extracted from CD4-enriched, CD8-enriched or PBMC samples, with quantification by a Qubit 2.0 fluorometer. Remarks on this clone: Its target antigen remains unknown. No base qualities exist here, and no much larger clone lies one base off it.

The source of this sequence is a man between 65 and 79 years old with rheumatoid arthritis. Sequences were obtained from CD4+ T cells sorted from blood. The chain was built from TRBV5-4 and TRBJ2-4; TRBD1 lines up with 9 middle nucleotides. The CDR3 has the sequence CASSLRQGVGKNIQYF. The DNA sequence is as follows: TGTGCCAGCAGCCTAAGACAGGGGGTGGGCAAAAACATTCAGTACTTC. The entire variable domain, with the stretches around the CDR3 drawn from the reference TRBV5-4 and TRBJ2-4 proteins, is ETGVTQSPTHLIKTRGQQVTLRCSSQSGHNTVSWYQQALGQGPQFIFQYYREEENGRGNFPPRFSGLQFPNYSSELNVNALELDDSALYLCASSLRQGVGKNIQYFGAGTRLSVL.